Below, one T cell receptor beta chain is given with its context. Its antigen has not been determined. Per-nucleotide qualities are absent, and no much larger clonotype sits a single base away. These data belong to a study of control samples from healthy donors and cancer patients (dated by TCRdb to about 2020). Measured from the cysteine to the phenylalanine, the CDR3 is 13 residues long. Just the 39-base CDR3 DNA is kept, in frame starting at base 1. From the germline V gene, CDR1 is SNHLY and CDR2 is FYNNEI. V loses 3 bases of germline sequence and J loses 2 bases, and the interval between the two ends is 4 bases. The library came from the immunoSEQ multiplex PCR assay. This is the immuneACCESS table as TCRdb keeps it, with only in-frame sequences that have V and J called. A part of the clones is gone; compared with another copy, unresolved V genes explain less than half, and the rest is unexplained. The sample yields 150,000 to 200,000 clones; approximately 90% were counted once. About 0.64% of the sample is held by the ten biggest clonotypes.

This receptor was identified in a woman aged 25 to 39 in good health. The sequence is built from TRBV2 and TRBJ1-4; too little of a D gene remains to name it. Sequenced input: blood. Here the CDR3 is given as CASSETTNEKLFF. At the DNA level, the sequence is TGTGCCAGCAGTGAGACTACTAATGAAAAACTGTTTTTT.